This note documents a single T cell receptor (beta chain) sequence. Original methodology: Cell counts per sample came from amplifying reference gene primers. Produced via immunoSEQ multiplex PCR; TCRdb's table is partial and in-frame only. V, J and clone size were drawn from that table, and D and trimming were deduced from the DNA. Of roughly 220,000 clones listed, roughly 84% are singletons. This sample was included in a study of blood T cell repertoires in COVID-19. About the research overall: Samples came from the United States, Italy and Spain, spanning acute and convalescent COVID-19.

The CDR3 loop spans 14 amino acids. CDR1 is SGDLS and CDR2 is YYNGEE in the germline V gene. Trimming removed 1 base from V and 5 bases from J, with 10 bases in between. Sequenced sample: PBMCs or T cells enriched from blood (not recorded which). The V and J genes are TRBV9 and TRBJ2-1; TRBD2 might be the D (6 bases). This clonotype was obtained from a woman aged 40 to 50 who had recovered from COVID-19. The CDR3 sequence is CASSVSSGHNEQFF. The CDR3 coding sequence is TGTGCCAGCAGCGTAAGTAGCGGACACAATGAGCAGTTCTTC.